The entry below gives a single T cell receptor beta chain sequence along with its context. This sample is drawn from a study of blood T cell repertoires in COVID-19. For the study at large: Material from acute and convalescent COVID-19 was sourced from the United States, Italy and Spain.

It was during active infection that Seattle patients were enrolled and then longitudinally followed. Sequenced by immunoSEQ multiplex PCR; TCRdb stores in-frame clones only, minus some. Of hundreds of thousands of clones listed, roughly nine tenths are singletons. This receptor was identified in a woman between 45 and 65 years old with COVID-19, enrolled during active disease. Sequenced input: peripheral blood.

The DNA of the CDR3 is TGTGCCAGCAGCTTAGCGGGGCCCCTCCCCACCTTC. The encoded protein is CASSLAGPLPTF. The rearrangement links TRBV7-9 to TRBJ1-2; TRBD1 might be the D (5 bases). V lost 0 bases and J lost 13, with 12 bases in between. The CDR3 totals 12 residues. Germline-derived CDR1 and CDR2 are SEHNR and FQNEAQ (reference sequence).